Listed here is a single T cell receptor (beta chain). The antigen is unknown. Libraries were prepared by immunoSEQ multiplex PCR; TCRdb keeps only in-frame clonotypes and omits some of them. Altogether about 100,000 clones are present, 80% to 90% being singletons, with the ten largest covering around 0.85%. The CDR3 spans 15 residues. V was clipped by 10 bases and J by 3 bases, with 21 bases between them. In germline, CDR1 is MNHEY, CDR2 SVGAGI. Researchers took blood at baseline, on cycle 4 day 1, and on cycle 7 day 1. The data derive from a study of OX40 agonist ivuxolimab in advanced cancers. Study-level points and caveats: On average, a greater number of expanded clones characterised CD8+ T cells relative to CD4+.

Sequenced here: CD4+ or CD8+ T cells sorted from blood, sampled in a trial of the OX40 agonist ivuxolimab. This clonotype was obtained from an adult with an advanced solid tumor such as melanoma, head and neck, liver or kidney cancer. The chain is built from TRBV6-5 and TRBJ1-2; TRBD1 might be the D (6 bases). Here the CDR3 reads CATQPTSGDDYGYTF. The CDR3 bases are TGTGCCACTCAACCCACCTCAGGGGACGACTATGGCTACACCTTC.